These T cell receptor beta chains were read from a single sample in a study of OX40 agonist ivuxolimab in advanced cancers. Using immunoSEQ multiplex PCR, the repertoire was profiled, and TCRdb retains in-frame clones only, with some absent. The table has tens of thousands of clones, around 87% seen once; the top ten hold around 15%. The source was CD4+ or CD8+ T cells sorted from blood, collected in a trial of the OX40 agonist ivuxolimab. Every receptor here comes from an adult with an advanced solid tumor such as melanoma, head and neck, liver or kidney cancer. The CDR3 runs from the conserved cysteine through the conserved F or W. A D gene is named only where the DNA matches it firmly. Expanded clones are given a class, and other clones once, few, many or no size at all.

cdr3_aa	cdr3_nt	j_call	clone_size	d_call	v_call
CASSTTGGHGYTF	TGTGCCAGCTCTACGACAGGGGGCCATGGCTACACCTTC	TRBJ1-2	once	TRBD1	TRBV18
CASRAGKFSEQFF	TGTGCCAGCAGGGCCGGGAAGTTCTCTGAGCAGTTCTTC	TRBJ2-1	.	.	TRBV6-4
CASSLTSGSTGELFF	TGTGCCAGCAGCTTAACTAGCGGGAGCACCGGGGAGCTGTTTTTT	TRBJ2-2	.	TRBD2	TRBV7-3
CAWSVPNRGLQETQYF	TGTGCCTGGAGTGTTCCGAACAGGGGGCTACAAGAGACCCAGTACTTC	TRBJ2-5	few	TRBD1	TRBV30
CASSLMLAGAGGELFF	TGCGCCAGCAGCTTGATGCTAGCGGGAGCTGGCGGGGAGCTGTTTTTT	TRBJ2-2	.	TRBD2	TRBV5-1
CASSLATSGSITYEQYF	TGTGCCAGCAGCTTGGCGACCTCGGGCAGTATTACCTACGAGCAGTACTTC	TRBJ2-7	.	.	TRBV5-6
CASTDGTTYEQYF	TGTGCCAGCACGGACGGGACAACCTACGAGCAGTACTTC	TRBJ2-7	.	.	TRBV2
CASSEGTTSYEQYF	TGTGCCAGCAGTGAAGGGACTACCTCCTACGAGCAGTACTTC	TRBJ2-7	.	TRBD2	TRBV25-1
CASSVADRGTKLFF	TGTGCCAGCAGCGTAGCCGACAGAGGGACGAAACTGTTTTTT	TRBJ1-4	.	.	TRBV9
CASTPDRAGNTIYF	TGCGCCAGCACCCCGGACAGGGCTGGAAACACCATATATTTT	TRBJ1-3	.	TRBD1	TRBV5-1
CAWSVGVSRQPQHF	TGTGCCTGGAGTGTTGGGGTTTCCAGACAGCCCCAGCATTTT	TRBJ1-5	.	.	TRBV30
CASSPRGTSNEQFF	TGTGCCAGCAGCCCCAGGGGGACCAGCAATGAGCAGTTCTTC	TRBJ2-1	few	TRBD1	TRBV7-9
CASSLGWGEGGLNTEAFF	TGTGCCAGCAGCTTGGGATGGGGGGAAGGAGGGCTGAACACTGAAGCTTTCTTT	TRBJ1-1	.	.	TRBV5-8
CASSGGTGVGSGNTIYF	TGTGCCAGCAGCGGGGGGACAGGGGTAGGGTCTGGAAACACCATATATTTT	TRBJ1-3	.	TRBD1	TRBV7-2
CAWSEGPPGGRNEQFF	TGTGCCTGGAGTGAGGGCCCACCAGGGGGGCGGAATGAGCAGTTCTTC	TRBJ2-1	.	.	TRBV30
CASSLEVYEQYF	TGTGCCAGCAGCCTCGAGGTATACGAGCAGTACTTC	TRBJ2-7	.	.	TRBV7-9
CASSVGWDGTNYGYTF	TGTGCCAGCAGCGTAGGATGGGACGGTACTAACTATGGCTACACCTTC	TRBJ1-2	.	.	TRBV9
CASSKSRFDLRYEQYF	TGTGCCAGCAGCAAAAGCCGGTTTGACTTGAGGTACGAGCAGTACTTC	TRBJ2-7	.	.	TRBV21-1
CASSVGAGGPIEQFF	TGTGCCAGCAGCGTAGGAGCGGGAGGGCCAATTGAGCAGTTCTTC	TRBJ2-1	.	TRBD2	TRBV9
CATAGGPLTSTDTQYF	TGTGCCACCGCGGGAGGGCCCTTGACTAGCACAGATACGCAGTATTTT	TRBJ2-3	.	TRBD2	TRBV7-8
CASRTWTATGELFF	TGTGCCAGTAGGACCTGGACAGCCACCGGGGAGCTGTTTTTT	TRBJ2-2	once	.	TRBV19
CASSGQGSFYEQYF	TGCGCCAGCAGCGGACAGGGGAGTTTTTACGAGCAGTACTTC	TRBJ2-7	.	TRBD1	TRBV4-1